This T cell receptor beta chain was captured by sequencing in a study of glioma-infiltrating T cells (dated by TCRdb to about 2016). Study-wide context: Sequencing of TCR alpha- and beta-chain repertoires was performed on glioma tissue, on non-neoplastic brain tissue, and on matched peripheral blood mononuclear cells. Three low-grade glioma patients, several primary glioblastoma patients, and three non-glioma patients who contributed non-neoplastic brain tissue made up the paired cohort. To measure divergence between tissue and blood T-cell populations, each tissue-infiltrating repertoire was compared with the peripheral blood repertoire of the same patient.

TCR alpha and beta CDR3 regions were amplified with the iRepertoire nested amplicon-rescue multiplex PCR (arm-PCR) platform from RNA. The input for one-step reverse transcription and amplification was about 90-450 ng of tissue mRNA or PBMC total RNA. Following bead purification, Illumina adapters were added by a secondary multiplex PCR, and the libraries were gel-purified between 200 and 400 bp. Demultiplexing relied on internal 6-nucleotide barcodes carried by the libraries. Sequencing of libraries was performed on an Illumina MiSeq with 2x220 or 2x250 nucleotide paired-end reads. The study's processing was this. FLASH 1.2.11 was used to merge paired reads, and BWA-MEM then aligned the reads to the GRCh37 human genome before TRA and TRB reads were extracted. V and J assignment used an IMGT-derived reference of cassette sequences and CDR3 motifs that included pseudogenes. Reads were translated in three frames, and productive CDR3s were defined by a C…FGXG motif without stop codons. A clonotype was defined as a unique combination of a V-J cassette pair and a CDR3 amino acid sequence. Hamming distance filtering was applied to reads, with thresholds set by the sequence error rate of each sample in mapped regions. The raw public data were reprocessed by TCRdb itself: fastp quality trimming at Q25, MiXCR clonotype calling, in-frame beta chains only. Rows are unified per CDR3 protein, each entry keeping the most common DNA and genes. TCRdb, rather than the study authors, made the V and J calls. Recorded for this sample are under 200,000 distinct CDR3 sequences; under 55% of them occurred a single time. The ten largest account for over 4% of the sample.

The germline V gene encodes CDR1 KGHSH and CDR2 LQKENI. From V the trimming removes 0 bases and from J it removes 3 bases, while the gene matches leave 3 bases of the junction unaccounted for. Taken from cysteine to phenylalanine, the CDR3 has 16 residues. The only DNA kept is the CDR3, 48 bases in frame from the first base. What the study reported, not specific to this receptor: VJ-independent divergence between tissue and blood was lower than expected in non-neoplastic patients but higher than expected in all gliomas, particularly low-grade gliomas. Group comparisons rested on small numbers: three non-neoplastic, three low-grade glioma and eight glioblastoma patients. Very few CDR3 sequences were found to be shared between tissue and blood, and this scarcity was attributed to high CDR3 diversity and limited sampling.

Turning to this clonotype: Its antigen target is currently unknown. Per-base qualities were not stored, and no clone one base away is much larger.

This clonotype originated in a human donor with low-grade glioma or glioblastoma, undergoing nonglioma brain surgery, or in good health (not recorded which). Specimen: glioma tissue, nonneoplastic brain tissue, or PBMCs (not recorded which). The chain uses TRBV18 and TRBJ2-3, with 10 bases in between that match TRBD1. CDR3 sequence: CASSPPRTGGTDTQYF. The DNA sequence is as follows: TGTGCCAGCTCACCACCGAGGACAGGGGGAACAGATACGCAGTATTTT.